The next 15 T cell receptor beta chains were all read from a single sample in a study of blood T cell repertoires in COVID-19. Sequencing was performed with immunoSEQ multiplex PCR; in TCRdb, only in-frame clones are kept and a portion is missing. The data show about 28,000 clones, around 85% seen once. Sample: peripheral blood. The receptors shown here come from a woman aged 60-75 years with acute or convalescent COVID-19.

This clone was detected only once. The chain is built from TRBV30 and TRBJ2-7; possibly TRBD2 for D (7 bases). Per the germline V gene, CDR1 is GTSNPN and CDR2 is SVGIG (reference sequence). The CDR3 covers 13 residues. Between the trimmed V and J ends, which lost 1 base and 7 bases, there was a span of 14 bases. This chain's CDR3 is CAWSGLEGGEQYF. The CDR3 DNA reads TGTGCCTGGAGTGGACTAGAGGGGGGGGAGCAGTACTTC. The entire variable domain, with the rest obtained from reference TRBV30 and TRBJ2-7, is as follows: SQTIHQWPATLVQPVGSPLSLECTVEGTSNPNLYWYRQAAGRGLQLLFYSVGIGQISSEVPQNLSASRPQDRQFILSSKKLLLSDSGFYLCAWSGLEGGEQYFGPGTRLTVT.

The CDR3 DNA is TGCGCCAGCAGTGAGTTTGGCGGGGGGGCCTCTGAGCAGTTCTTC. This gives the protein CASSEFGGGASEQFF. The chain employs TRBV10-1 and TRBJ2-1; 9 nucleotides line up with TRBD2. The CDR3 sequence is 15 residues long. The germline V gene encodes CDR1 WNHNN and CDR2 SYGVQD (reference sequence). The junction had 7 bases not matched to a gene; V was cut back by 1 base and J by 9 bases.

The V gene is TRBV24-1, the J gene TRBJ2-3; weak D call: TRBD1 (5 bases). Trimming pared 7 bases from V and 6 bases from J, leaving 10 bases between. This CDR3 has 12 amino acids. Germline assignment: CDR1 KGHDR and CDR2 SFDVKD. CDR3 region: CATSKGPDTQYF. CDR3 sequence (DNA): TGTGCCACCAGCAAGGGGCCGGATACGCAGTATTTT.

This rearrangement joins TRBV5-1 to TRBJ2-3; 8 bases map to TRBD2. The CDR3 loop spans 16 amino acids. The V gene end was trimmed by 1 base and the J gene end by 2 bases; junction bases not matched to a gene: 6. Germline V gene lookup returns CDR1 SGHRS and CDR2 YFSETQ. The CDR3 reads CASSLNAGGTTDTQYF. CDR3 in DNA: TGCGCCAGCAGCTTGAATGCGGGGGGTACCACAGATACGCAGTATTTT.

The V call is TRBV5-1, the J call TRBJ1-2; no clear D. V lost 1 base and J 6 bases, leaving 10 bases between the germline ends. In germline, CDR1 is SGHRS, CDR2 YFSETQ. The CDR3 contains 13 residues. Here the CDR3 DNA reads TGCGCCAGCAGCTTGACGGGGTTGGATGGCTACACCTTC. It codes for CASSLTGLDGYTF.

The chain is built from TRBV5-5 and TRBJ1-5; D ambiguous. This CDR3 comprises 16 residues. The ends were cut back, 4 bases at V and 4 bases at J, with 18 bases in the middle. Germline V gene lookup returns CDR1 SGHKS and CDR2 YYEKEE (reference sequence). The CDR3 loop reads CASSLSSGSPNQPQHF. In nucleotides, the CDR3 is TGTGCCAGCAGCCTCTCCTCCGGGTCCCCTAATCAGCCCCAGCATTTT.

The chain links TRBV19 to TRBJ1-5; D call uncertain. Trimming shortened V by 4 bases and J by 2 bases, and 21 bases separated the two germline ends. The CDR3 is made up of 18 amino acids. Germline V gene lookup returns CDR1 LNHDA and CDR2 SQIVND (reference sequence). CDR3 in amino acids: CASSSMGSRYFGNQPQHF. For the CDR3, the DNA is TGTGCCAGTAGTAGTATGGGCTCCCGCTATTTTGGCAATCAGCCCCAGCATTTT.

The V gene is TRBV13, the J gene TRBJ2-7; D is possibly TRBD2 (6 bases). The germline gives CDR1 PRHDT, CDR2 FYEKMQ (reference sequence). The CDR3 has 14 residues. Trimming took off 5 bases at V and 3 bases at J, with 14 bases between the two ends. The CDR3 region is CASSRGTDFYEQYF. CDR3 nucleotides: TGTGCCAGCAGCCGAGGGACTGATTTCTACGAGCAGTACTTC. Full variable domain (remainder filled in from reference TRBV13 and TRBJ2-7): AAGVIQSPRHLIKEKRETATLKCYPIPRHDTVYWYQQGPGQDPQFLISFYEKMQSDKGSIPDRFSAQQFSDYHSELNMSSLELGDSALYFCASSRGTDFYEQYFGPGTRLTVT.

This chain connects TRBV23-1 to TRBJ2-1; D may be TRBD1 (8 bases). TRBV23-1 is reported as an ORF; its role is uncertain. The CDR3 totals 17 residues. V was cut by 5 bases and J by 3 bases, with 20 bases left in between. The CDR3, as DNA: TGCGCCAGCAGTACTAGGGGGGGGGACAGGTACTACAATGAGCAGTTCTTC. Translation gives CASSTRGGDRYYNEQFF.

The chain links TRBV27 to TRBJ1-5; 7 bases are a match to TRBD1. J was trimmed by 3 bases and V by 6 bases; bases with no gene match: 5. CDR1 is MNHEY and CDR2 is SMNVEV in the germline V gene (reference sequence). The CDR3 extends over 14 amino acids. CDR3 protein: CASRPGQYNQPQHF. The CDR3, as DNA: TGTGCCAGCAGACCGGGACAGTACAATCAGCCCCAGCATTTT.

The chain has TRBV25-1 and TRBJ1-6; D not certain. Germline V CDR1 and CDR2: MGHDK, SYGVNS. The CDR3 consists of 13 residues. Here the CDR3 DNA reads TGTGCTTCGTCAGTATCCTATAATTCACCCCTCCACTTT. Amino acids: CASSVSYNSPLHF.

Only a few counts were recorded for this clone. The chain carries TRBV6-5 and TRBJ1-1, with 8 bases that match TRBD1. Trimming removed 5 bases from V and 1 base from J; junction bases left unmatched: 6. In germline, CDR1 is MNHEY, CDR2 SVGAGI. This CDR3 contains 15 residues. The CDR3 here is CASSTQGVGNTEAFF. The CDR3 DNA follows: TGTGCCAGCAGTACACAGGGGGTAGGGAACACTGAAGCTTTCTTT.

This rearrangement joins TRBV7-2 to TRBJ2-5; TRBD1 is a possible D gene (6 bases). Between the trimmed V and J ends, which lost 2 bases and 2 bases, there was a span of 12 bases. CDR1 is SGHTA, CDR2 FQGNSA, per germline. The CDR3 totals 15 residues. CDR3 sequence reads: CASSLTGRAQETQYF. CDR3 nucleotides: TGTGCCAGCAGCTTAACAGGGAGAGCGCAAGAGACCCAGTACTTC.

This clone was counted a few times. This sequence joins TRBV19 and TRBJ2-5; 8 positions match TRBD1. The germline V gene encodes CDR1 LNHDA and CDR2 SQIVND (reference sequence). The CDR3 is 13 residues long. Trimming took 9 bases from V and 4 from J; bases not matched to a gene: 7. CDR3 loop: CASRQGNGETQYF. DNA of the CDR3: TGTGCCAGCAGACAGGGGAACGGAGAGACCCAGTACTTC.

V is TRBV5-1 and J is TRBJ1-2; the D gene is possibly TRBD1 (5 bases). Trimming stripped 2 bases from V and 7 bases from J, with 15 bases between. The V gene's germline CDR1 is SGHRS and CDR2 YFSETQ. The CDR3 has 14 amino acids. CDR3 amino acids: CASSFGGESSGYTF. In DNA form, the CDR3 reads TGCGCCAGCAGCTTCGGGGGAGAGAGTAGTGGCTACACCTTC.